A selection of T cell receptor beta chains follows, all from one sample in a study of T-cell reconstitution after alpha-beta-depleted transplantation in children. MiXCR was run by TCRdb on the PCR reads, yielding one entry per CDR3 protein. The table records some 460,000 distinct CDR3 sequences, 16% of them present only once. The starting material was PBMCs, mostly from graft donor cells, obtained 360 days after TCRalphabeta/CD19-depleted stem cell transplant. These receptors were collected from a boy younger than two who had a stem cell transplant for Wiskott-Aldrich syndrome, so the T cells may come from the graft donor. Both conserved end residues are part of each CDR3. The D gene is left open where the match is weak. Clone size is stated in some rows and not others, as once, few, many or a class when expanded.

>TRBV4-3|NA|NA|TRBJ2-2
CASSQKQGGAGELFF
TGCGCCAGCAGCCAAAAACAGGGAGGGGCCGGGGAGCTGTTTTTT
>TRBV9|few|NA|TRBJ2-4
CASSVVGAQAKAKNIQYF
TGTGCCAGCAGCGTAGTTGGGGCGCAGGCGAAAGCCAAAAACATTCAGTACTTC
>TRBV24-1|many|TRBD2|TRBJ2-1
CATSGTGTSGRSYNEQFF
TGTGCCACCAGTGGAACGGGGACTAGCGGTCGCTCTTACAATGAGCAGTTCTTC
>TRBV3-1|NA|TRBD2|TRBJ2-2
CASSQTSRTGELFF
TGTGCCAGCAGCCAGACTAGCCGCACCGGGGAGCTGTTTTTT
>TRBV28|few|NA|TRBJ2-7
CASSLGFYEQYF
TGTGCCAGCAGTTTAGGGTTCTACGAGCAGTACTTC
>TRBV5-8|NA|NA|TRBJ2-5
CASSTSYQETQYF
TGTGCCAGCAGCACATCGTACCAAGAGACCCAGTACTTC
>TRBV5-1|NA|NA|TRBJ2-7
CASSFTTLTSTDEQYF
TGCGCCAGCAGCTTTACTACTTTGACAAGTACGGACGAGCAGTACTTC
>TRBV9|many|TRBD1|TRBJ2-5
CASSVGTGPRETQYF
TGTGCCAGCAGCGTGGGGACAGGGCCTCGGGAGACCCAGTACTTC
>TRBV25-1|few|NA|TRBJ2-7
CASSGRHLTYEQYF
TGTGCCAGCAGTGGCCGACATCTAACCTACGAGCAGTACTTC
>TRBV11-2|NA|NA|TRBJ2-5
CASTGNCASIFFRTRKETLYF
TGTGCCAGCACTGGGAACTGTGCCAGCATATTTTTTCGTACTAGGAAAGAGACCCTGTACTTC
>TRBV25-1|few|TRBD1|TRBJ2-7
CASTGGYEQYF
TGTGCCTCGACAGGGGGATACGAGCAGTACTTC
>TRBV27|NA|NA|TRBJ1-6
CASSFLGNSPLHF
TGTGCCAGCAGTTTTCTGGGTAATTCACCCCTCCACTTT
>TRBV12-3/TRBV12-4|few|NA|TRBJ2-1
CASRSGRGYNEQFF
TGTGCCAGCCGCTCGGGCAGGGGTTACAATGAGCAGTTCTTC
>TRBV7-9|NA|TRBD2|TRBJ2-7
CASSPRTSGIPYEQYF
TGTGCCAGCAGCCCAAGGACTAGCGGGATCCCCTACGAGCAGTACTTC
>TRBV4-1|few|NA|TRBJ2-7
CASSRGGSYEQYF
TGCGCCAGCAGCCGAGGCGGTTCCTACGAGCAGTACTTC
>TRBV12-3/TRBV12-4|NA|TRBD1|TRBJ1-4
CASSSSGGGKLFF
TGTGCCAGCAGTTCGTCAGGGGGAGGAAAACTGTTTTTT
>TRBV11-2|NA|TRBD2|TRBJ2-7
CASSLYHRSGGSYEQYF
TGTGCCAGCAGCCTATACCACCGCAGCGGGGGAAGTTACGAGCAGTACTTC
>TRBV10-3|NA|TRBD2|TRBJ2-1
CAISEQGLAGPPQQFF
TGTGCCATCAGTGAGCAGGGACTAGCGGGACCCCCCCAGCAGTTCTTC
>TRBV5-1|few|NA|TRBJ2-5
CASSLRGNQETQYF
TGCGCCAGCAGCTTGAGGGGGAATCAAGAGACCCAGTACTTC
>TRBV15|few|NA|TRBJ2-7
CATSRDLLGQYF
TGTGCCACCAGCAGAGATCTCCTCGGACAGTACTTC
>TRBV12-3/TRBV12-4|NA|NA|TRBJ1-1
CASSPGDRVKTEAFF
TGTGCCAGCAGCCCGGGGGACCGCGTCAAGACTGAAGCTTTCTTT
>TRBV5-5|few|NA|TRBJ2-1
CASAAPNLGLNEQFF
TGTGCCAGCGCCGCCCCGAATCTTGGACTCAATGAGCAGTTCTTC
>TRBV11-2|NA|NA|TRBJ2-1
CASSLDPRQEQFF
TGTGCCAGCAGCTTAGATCCGAGACAGGAGCAGTTCTTC
>TRBV29-1|NA|TRBD1|TRBJ2-7
CSVVRDRGLYEQYF
TGCAGCGTTGTCCGGGACAGGGGTCTCTACGAGCAGTACTTC
>TRBV5-1|NA|NA|TRBJ2-4
CASSLGRLGAKNIQYF
TGCGCCAGCAGCTTGGGCCGGCTCGGGGCCAAAAACATTCAGTACTTC
>TRBV7-2|few|TRBD2|TRBJ2-7
CASSFSGPSYEQYF
TGTGCCAGCAGCTTTAGCGGGCCTTCCTACGAGCAGTACTTC
>TRBV12-3/TRBV12-4|few|TRBD1|TRBJ2-1
CATSKDRGQWNEQFF
TGTGCCACCTCAAAAGACAGGGGGCAGTGGAATGAGCAGTTCTTC
>TRBV2|NA|NA|TRBJ1-1
CASGSGAYTEAFF
TGTGCCAGCGGGTCTGGGGCCTACACTGAAGCTTTCTTT
>TRBV24-1|NA|NA|TRBJ1-2
CATSDLAGDYGYTF
TGTGCCACCAGTGATTTGGCAGGGGACTATGGCTACACCTTC
>TRBV9|NA|TRBD1|TRBJ2-7
CASSGTGVYEQYF
TGTGCCAGCAGCGGCACAGGGGTATACGAGCAGTACTTC
>TRBV5-1|many|NA|TRBJ2-3
CASSLPSGLIDTQYF
TGCGCCAGCAGCTTGCCCAGCGGGCTTATAGATACGCAGTATTTT
>TRBV6-5|few|NA|TRBJ2-2
CASSYTTGYPNTGELFF
TGTGCCAGCAGTTACACCACAGGGTACCCGAACACCGGGGAGCTGTTTTTT
>TRBV5-1|NA|TRBD1|TRBJ1-2
CASSSDRGRDGYTF
TGCGCCAGCAGCTCGGACAGGGGCCGGGATGGCTACACCTTC
>TRBV28|NA|NA|TRBJ2-7
CASSNLLHSDF
TGTGCCAGCAGTAACCTCCTCCACAGCGACTTC
>TRBV5-1|few|TRBD1|TRBJ2-5
CASSPGLPLSTGKGRETQYF
TGCGCCAGCAGCCCCGGCCTCCCGCTGTCGACAGGGAAAGGAAGGGAGACCCAGTACTTC
>TRBV2|NA|TRBD1|TRBJ2-1
CARILDRGLREQFF
TGTGCCAGGATCCTGGACAGGGGACTACGTGAGCAGTTCTTC
>TRBV5-1|NA|NA|TRBJ1-5
CASIRDSLYSNQPQHF
TGCGCCAGCATAAGGGACTCACTCTATAGCAATCAGCCCCAGCATTTT